Detailed here is one TCR beta chain. The antigen this receptor binds is unknown. No base quality information exists; no much larger clone differs at one position. This sample was taken from a study of blood T cell repertoires in COVID-19 (dated by TCRdb to the early 2020s). With regard to the full study: Collaborator samples came from the United States, Italy and Spain and covered acute and convalescent phases of COVID-19. Deeply sampled blood TCRbeta repertoires from subjects exposed to, actively infected with, or recovered from COVID-19 were included in the dataset. A freely available public database, intended as a resource for researchers studying the immune response to SARS-CoV-2, is where the repertoires were released. The prospective study material was composed of cDNA or gDNA derived from T cells, B-cell-depleted T cells, or PBMCs. Samples were obtained from the ongoing ImmuneRACE study (first 160 participants) and from over 1,000 subjects provided by 6 global collaborators. The sample metadata nearly always contained a de-identified subject ID, COVID-19 status, age in years and sex. Where available, HLA class I and class II types were taken from metadata supplied by the sample provider and were not determined by assay-based typing.

TCRbeta CDR3 regions were amplified from genomic DNA by means of the immunoSEQ Assay, a bias-controlled multiplex PCR. For the original study's pipeline: The number of nucleated cells in each sample was estimated by amplification of reference gene primers within the assay. To quantify the absolute abundance of each unique TCRbeta CDR3 rearrangement, sequence reads were collapsed and filtered. For each sample, productive Simpson clonality was calculated by taking the square root of Simpson's diversity index across productive rearrangements. The immuneACCESS repertoire file appears here via TCRdb, limited to in-frame rearrangements. These files lack a portion of the clones; in checked studies, under half of the deficit traces to unresolved V genes, and the cause of the others is not known. V, J and clone size derive from that table, while D and trimming were established from the DNA sequence. This sample holds 200,000 or so clones; approximately 90% were observed only once. Jointly, the top ten make up 2% to 3% of the sample.

Results and caveats for the whole study, not just this receptor: The amount of clinical and demographic metadata varied by source and participant and was provided uncurated.

One collaborating source in Seattle enrolled patients during active infection and followed them longitudinally through the course of disease. Whole blood was collected in K2EDTA tubes by collaborating institutions according to the institutions' own protocols. Collaborator samples were shipped for TCRbeta analysis as frozen whole blood, isolated PBMCs, or DNA extracted from either sample type. The CDR3 starts with the cysteine, ends with the phenylalanine, and has 14 residues. The entry retains the CDR3 DNA only, 42 bases that are in frame from base 1. V loses 3 bases of germline sequence and J loses 3 bases, and the interval between the two ends is 11 bases. CDR1 and CDR2 are drawn from the germline V gene: SGHAT, FQNNGV.

This TCR was recovered from a man under 40 with COVID-19, enrolled during active disease. The chain employs TRBV11-2 and TRBJ1-2, with the identity of the D gene unclear. Sequenced input: peripheral blood. The sequenced DNA: TGTGCCAGCAGCTTGAGGACGGACTACTATGGCTACACCTTC. It translates to CASSLRTDYYGYTF.